This TCR beta chain was sequenced in a study of T cell responses to AZD1222 COVID-19 vaccine. The table came from immunoSEQ multiplex PCR; TCRdb's copy has only in-frame clones and leaves some out. The data show approximately 150,000 clones, over 75% seen once. Note on this clone: The antigen is unknown.

With 4 bases removed from V and 1 base from J, the gap between germline ends came to 10 bases. Germline V gives CDR1 SGHNT, CDR2 YYREEE (reference sequence). This CDR3 region has 14 residues. Study-level results: Donors were largely white British and mainly female; clonal diversity was possibly underestimated.

J is TRBJ2-3 and V is TRBV5-4; D is tentatively TRBD1 or TRBD2 (5 bases each). Specimen: peripheral blood, collected 28 days after the second dose of the MenACWY control vaccine. The TCR sequence derives from an adult who received the MenACWY meningococcal vaccine as a control. CDR3 amino acids: CASSVGTGTDTQYF. In DNA form, the CDR3 reads TGTGCCAGCAGCGTTGGGACCGGCACAGATACGCAGTATTTT.